Each of the 21 T cell receptor beta chains below was sequenced from the same sample in a study of cytomegalovirus exposure and HLA in healthy donors. With 60 Vbeta and 13 Jbeta primers, the PCR was carried out. Generated by immunoSEQ multiplex PCR, the TCRdb table keeps only in-frame clones and is missing some. This sample yields tens of thousands of clones, of which around 80% are seen a single time; approximately 31% belongs to the top ten. Specimen: PBMCs. These receptors were collected from a man aged 45-65 years in good health and CMV-seropositive.

The chain uses TRBV10-3 and TRBJ1-1, with TRBD1 matching 8 bases. The CDR3 is made up of 17 amino acids. Unmatched junction bases numbered 11, after V lost 5 bases and J lost 0 bases. Germline V gene sequence: CDR1 ENHRY, CDR2 SYGVKD. The CDR3 loop reads CAISKYRGSQMNTEAFF. CDR3 DNA sequence: TGTGCCATCAGTAAATACAGGGGGAGTCAGATGAACACTGAAGCTTTCTTT.

The chain is built from TRBV5-1 and TRBJ2-7; 7 nucleotides align to TRBD1. The junction had 4 bases not matched to a gene; V was cut back by 4 bases and J by 6 bases. CDR1 is SGHRS and CDR2 is YFSETQ in the germline V gene. The length of the CDR3 is 12 residues. The CDR3 DNA reads as TGCGCCAGCAGCCGGGGACAGACCGAGCAGTACTTC. Its translation is CASSRGQTEQYF.

This rearrangement joins TRBV7-6 to TRBJ2-3, with no clear D. V was pared by 0 bases and J by 3 bases, with 4 bases between. This CDR3 spans 13 amino acids. Germline assignment: CDR1 SGHVS and CDR2 FNYEAQ. CDR3 residues: CASSLAHTDTQYF. In DNA form, the CDR3 reads TGTGCCAGCAGCTTAGCACATACAGATACGCAGTATTTT.

The chain uses TRBV5-1 and TRBJ1-2; 10 bases fit TRBD1. V dropped 1 base and J dropped 0; count of bases not matched to a gene: 6. The CDR3 loop spans 17 amino acids. Germline V CDR1 and CDR2: SGHRS, YFSETQ. In DNA form, the CDR3 reads TGCGCCAGCAGCTTGTCTCCTGGGACAGGGGCTAACTATGGCTACACCTTC. It translates to CASSLSPGTGANYGYTF.

The chain combines TRBV10-3 with TRBJ2-5, with D maybe TRBD1 (6 bases). Germline CDR1 and CDR2: ENHRY and SYGVKD. This CDR3 region has 15 residues. V was pared by 6 bases and J by 7 bases, with 21 bases between. The CDR3, as DNA: TGTGCCATCAGCGGTACGGACAGTCCCGTTAGGACCCAGTACTTC. Protein sequence: CAISGTDSPVRTQYF.

J is TRBJ1-3 and V is TRBV10-1, with D possibly being TRBD1 (6 bases). V lost 6 bases and J lost 6, with 12 bases in between. The germline gives CDR1 WNHNN, CDR2 SYGVQD (reference sequence). The CDR3 loop spans 13 amino acids. CDR3 sequence (DNA): TGCGCCAGCAGCACCGGGACACTAAACACCATATATTTT. This codes for CASSTGTLNTIYF.

The chain has TRBV5-4 and TRBJ1-2; TRBD1 is a possible D gene (5 bases). Trimming shortened V by 4 bases and J by 4 bases, and 14 bases separated the two germline ends. Germline-derived CDR1 and CDR2 are SGHNT and YYREEE (reference sequence). CDR3 length equals 14 residues. In nucleotides, the CDR3 is TGTGCCAGCAGCAGCCTGACAGATTTCTATGGCTACACCTTC. It translates to CASSSLTDFYGYTF.

This clone was observed a few times. The V and J genes are TRBV4-2 and TRBJ2-7; 10 bases align to TRBD2. CDR1 and CDR2 (germline): LGHNA, YNFKEQ. Germline trimming cut 8 bases from V and 0 bases from J; bases unmatched to any gene: 7. This CDR3 contains 15 residues. The CDR3 DNA reads as TGTGCCAGCCGCTCGGGACTAGCGAACTCCTACGAGCAGTACTTC. Protein product: CASRSGLANSYEQYF.

The rearrangement uses TRBV20-1 and TRBJ2-1; 8 positions match TRBD1. V lost 5 bases and J lost 11; bases outside the gene matches: 5. Germline V gene sequence: CDR1 DFQATT, CDR2 SNEGSKA (reference sequence). This CDR3 is 11 amino acids long. This CDR3 reads CSAGQGAKQFF. CDR3 in DNA: TGCAGTGCTGGTCAGGGGGCGAAGCAGTTCTTC.

The V gene is TRBV9, the J gene TRBJ2-1; 9 nucleotides line up with TRBD2. This CDR3 has 15 amino acids. Germline values: CDR1 SGDLS, CDR2 YYNGEE. Losses at the gene ends were 5 bases for V and 3 bases for J; bases not matched to a gene: 6. CDR3 residues: CASSPRLADYNEQFF. The CDR3 region has the DNA TGTGCCAGCAGTCCCCGACTAGCGGACTACAATGAGCAGTTCTTC.

This clone came up a few times. The V call is TRBV7-3, the J call TRBJ1-2; 8 nucleotides align to TRBD1. Germline-derived CDR1 and CDR2 are SGHTA and FQGTGA. V lost 0 bases and J lost 1; bases outside the gene matches: 4. The CDR3 totals 16 residues. The CDR3 region is CASSLTGGQDNYGYTF. The DNA of the CDR3 is TGTGCCAGCAGCTTAACCGGGGGACAGGATAACTATGGCTACACCTTC. The variable domain in full, completed from reference TRBV7-3 and TRBJ1-2, reads GAGVSQTPSNKVTEKGKYVELRCDPISGHTALYWYRQSLGQGPEFLIYFQGTGAADDSGLPNDRFFAVRPEGSVSTLKIQRTERGDSAVYLCASSLTGGQDNYGYTFGSGTRLTVV.

The rearrangement links TRBV10-3 to TRBJ2-6; maybe TRBD2 (5 bases). CDR3 length: 16 residues. The V end lost 6 bases, the J end lost 1 base, and 13 bases lay between the germline ends. The germline CDR1 and CDR2 sequences are ENHRY and SYGVKD. CDR3 DNA: TGTGCCATCAGGGTGGGAGAGAGATCTGGGGCCAACGTCCTGACTTTC. Its protein product is CAIRVGERSGANVLTF.

The V gene is TRBV19, the J gene TRBJ2-5; TRBD1 agrees at 7 bases. This CDR3 is 14 amino acids long. The V gene end was trimmed by 5 bases and the J gene end by 7 bases; junction bases not matched to a gene: 10. CDR1 LNHDA and CDR2 SQIVND come from the germline V gene (reference sequence). The CDR3 nucleotides read TGTGCCAGTAGTCCCGACAGGGATCGGGGGACCCAGTACTTC. Amino acid sequence: CASSPDRDRGTQYF.

There are a few counts of this clone. This rearrangement joins TRBV4-3 to TRBJ2-1, with 8 bases matching TRBD2. There are 16 residues in the CDR3. V shed 1 base, J shed 6 bases, and the junction held 8 bases outside the gene matches. CDR1 LGHNA and CDR2 YSLEER come from the germline V gene. The CDR3 DNA reads as TGCGCCAGCAGCCAAGGGGTTAGCGGGATAGGCAATGAGCAGTTCTTC. Protein product: CASSQGVSGIGNEQFF.

The V and J genes are TRBV5-4 and TRBJ2-3; 7 bases map to TRBD2. The junction had 13 bases not matched to a gene; V was cut back by 4 bases and J by 2 bases. The CDR3 loop spans 17 amino acids. Germline V gives CDR1 SGHNT, CDR2 YYREEE (reference sequence). CDR3 region: CASSPYEAGPNTDTQYF. DNA of the CDR3: TGTGCCAGCAGCCCCTACGAAGCGGGGCCTAACACAGATACGCAGTATTTT.

The genes are TRBV6-5 and TRBJ2-1; 7 bases are a match to TRBD2. Germline V gives CDR1 MNHEY, CDR2 SVGAGI. This CDR3 has 13 amino acids. Losses at the gene ends were 7 bases for V and 8 bases for J; bases not matched to a gene: 8. CDR3: CASKWRESYEQFF. For the CDR3, the DNA is TGTGCCAGCAAATGGCGGGAGTCCTATGAGCAGTTCTTC.

This clone was observed once. The chain recombines TRBV30 with TRBJ1-2, with D hard to call. Germline CDR1 and CDR2: GTSNPN and SVGIG (reference sequence). The CDR3 consists of 15 residues. Trimming stripped 5 bases from V and 3 bases from J, with 19 bases between. The CDR3 sequence is CAWVWPWRGHYGYTF. In DNA form, the CDR3 reads TGTGCCTGGGTCTGGCCTTGGCGCGGCCACTATGGCTACACCTTC.

The chain couples TRBV6-6 to TRBJ1-1; 8 bases align to TRBD1. Germline trimming cut 5 bases from V and 4 bases from J; bases unmatched to any gene: 9. CDR1 and CDR2 (germline): MNHNY, SVGAGI (reference sequence). This CDR3 comprises 15 residues. The CDR3 loop is CASSTTTGVGTEAFF. The CDR3 nucleotides read TGTGCCAGCAGTACGACGACAGGGGTTGGCACTGAAGCTTTCTTT.

This clone was seen only once. V is TRBV27 and J is TRBJ1-2, with D perhaps TRBD1 (5 bases). CDR1 MNHEY and CDR2 SMNVEV come from the germline V gene (reference sequence). The germline V and J ends were trimmed by 4 bases and 2 bases, with 17 bases remaining between them. CDR3 length: 16 amino acids. CDR3 nucleotide sequence: TGTGCCAGCAGTTCCCCGTCGGGGGGGATGAACTATGGCTACACCTTC. Its translation is CASSSPSGGMNYGYTF.

About this clone itself: One junction end disagrees with the germline gene, perhaps due to a read error. The J gene is TRBJ1-1, the V gene TRBV7-9; D unresolved. The CDR3 is 12 residues long. CDR1 is SEHNR and CDR2 is FQNEAQ in the germline V gene (reference sequence). CDR3 sequence: CSSSSQATEAFF. Written as DNA, the CDR3 is TGTTCCAGCAGCTCCCAAGCCACTGAAGCTTTCTTT.

In this sample, this clone turned up once. V usage is TRBV7-2 and J usage is TRBJ1-2; D unresolved. Germline V CDR1 and CDR2: SGHTA, FQGNSA. The V gene lost 1 base and the J gene lost 7 bases, with 13 bases spanning the gap. The CDR3 consists of 14 residues. In DNA, the CDR3 is TGTGCCAGCAGCTTAGATCCGGGTGGCTCTGGCTACACCTTC. Translating it yields CASSLDPGGSGYTF.